Sequencing of this T cell receptor (beta chain) was carried out in a study of T cells in Graves' hyperthyroidism and ophthalmopathy. V lost 6 bases to trimming and J lost 4 bases; unmatched junction nucleotides: 4. Germline values: CDR1 SQVTM, CDR2 ANQGSEA. The CDR3 covers 15 residues. In this sample, this clonotype turned up many times. No antigen is known for it. The TCR beta CDR3 regions underwent amplification using RNA transcripts as the source. The TCR CDR3 first-round RT-PCR relied on the HTBI primer set. TCRdb reprocessed the multiplex PCR reads via MiXCR and lists one record per CDR3 protein. This table holds 600,000 to 750,000 distinct CDR3 sequences, about 18% found once. A lack of ophthalmopathy progression within 18 months defined stable Graves' hyperthyroidism. The hyperthyroidism was newly diagnosed and had lasted under 2 months; the patients were aged 18 to 65. Diagnoses rested on clinical symptoms, serum thyroxine and TRAb, thyroid ultrasound and orbital computed tomography.

Findings of the study overall: With a median lead of 6.5 months before onset, the model predicted ophthalmopathy.

Sequenced: blood. The chain uses TRBV29-1 and TRBJ2-2, with 14 bases that match TRBD2. The sequence was collected from a man over 45 with Graves' hyperthyroidism. The CDR3 loop reads CSVGTSGSGTGELFF. In nucleotides, the CDR3 is TGCAGCGTGGGGACTAGCGGGAGTGGCACCGGGGAGCTGTTTTTT.